The clone carrying this TCR beta chain showed up many times. Trimming cost V 4 bases and J 3 bases, with 10 bases left between them. The CDR3 spans 13 residues. Germline CDR1 SGHAT, CDR2 FQNNGV. The source of the sample is a study of Graves' ophthalmopathy and Graves' hyperthyroidism. As the template, RNA transcripts were used to amplify TCR beta CDR3 regions. Investigators did first-round RT-PCR with HTBI primers, then second-round multiplex PCR. In TCRdb, the multiplex PCR reads were re-called with MiXCR into one record per CDR3 protein. The repertoire holds a few hundred thousand distinct CDR3 sequences, about 18% seen once, with 2.4% in the top ten.

This clonotype was sampled from an adult woman with stable Graves' hyperthyroidism. Sequenced: peripheral blood. The chain uses TRBV11-2 and TRBJ2-7; maybe TRBD1 (6 bases). The CDR3 DNA follows: TGTGCCAGCAGCTACTTCAGGGGCTACGAGCAGTACTTC. It encodes CASSYFRGYEQYF.